The 18 T cell receptor beta chains given below trace back to one sample, sequenced in a study of blood T cell repertoires in COVID-19. TCRdb's copy holds only in-frame clones and misses some; the assay was immunoSEQ multiplex PCR. The sample yields about 160,000 clones, roughly nine tenths seen once. The sample comprised PBMCs or T cells enriched from blood (not recorded which). The receptors stem from a woman aged 40 to 50 who had been exposed to COVID-19.

This chain joins TRBV3-1 (or the pseudogene TRBV3-2) and TRBJ1-3, with 9 bases aligning to TRBD1. CDR3 length: 19 residues. Looked up from germline, CDR1 is LGHDT and CDR2 is YNNKEL (reference sequence). The junction had 19 bases not matched to a gene; V was cut back by 10 bases and J by 0 bases. The CDR3 DNA sequence: TGTGCCACCCCAGCGGAGCCGGGACAGGGTTCTTCCTCTGGAAACACCATATATTTT. This translates into CATPAEPGQGSSSGNTIYF.

This clone was seen a single time. V and J are TRBV7-9 and TRBJ1-2; TRBD1 agrees at 8 bases. The germline gives CDR1 SEHNR, CDR2 FQNEAQ (reference sequence). The CDR3 is 14 residues long. V dropped 10 bases and J dropped 2; count of bases not matched to a gene: 9. The DNA for the CDR3 is TGTGCCACCGAGCCGGGACAGGCGAACTATGGCTACACCTTC. Translated: CATEPGQANYGYTF.

CDR3 sequence reads: CASSPLGLAGVTDTQYF. CDR3 in DNA: TGTGCCAGCTCACCACTAGGACTAGCGGGGGTCACAGATACGCAGTATTTT. The V call is TRBV18, the J call TRBJ2-3; TRBD2 agrees at 13 bases. Trimming took 1 base from V and 2 from J; bases not matched to a gene: 3. Per germline, CDR1 KGHSH and CDR2 LQKENI. CDR3 size: 17 residues.

This clone was seen a single time. The rearrangement joins TRBV13 to TRBJ1-5; D might be TRBD1 (6 bases). The CDR3 has 14 amino acids. Germline assignment: CDR1 PRHDT and CDR2 FYEKMQ (reference sequence). V was pared by 3 bases and J by 3 bases, with 9 bases between. The CDR3 loop reads CASSFWGHNQPQHF. CDR3 nucleotides: TGTGCCAGCAGCTTTTGGGGGCACAATCAGCCCCAGCATTTT. The full variable domain, its missing parts supplied by reference TRBV13 and TRBJ1-5, is AAGVIQSPRHLIKEKRETATLKCYPIPRHDTVYWYQQGPGQDPQFLISFYEKMQSDKGSIPDRFSAQQFSDYHSELNMSSLELGDSALYFCASSFWGHNQPQHFGDGTRLSIL.

The rearrangement links TRBV2 to TRBJ1-1, with D maybe TRBD1 (6 bases). V was pared by 3 bases and J by 4 bases, with 9 bases between. Germline CDR1 is SNHLY and CDR2 is FYNNEI. The CDR3 consists of 13 residues. The CDR3 region has the DNA TGTGCCAGCAGTGATACAGGGTCCACTGAAGCTTTCTTT. Translated, it gives CASSDTGSTEAFF. Full variable domain (missing parts from reference TRBV2 and TRBJ1-1): EPEVTQTPSHQVTQMGQEVILRCVPISNHLYFYWYRQILGQKVEFLVSFYNNEISEKSEIFDDQFSVERPDGSNFTLKIRSTKLEDSAMYFCASSDTGSTEAFFGQGTRLTVV.

The rearrangement links TRBV11-2 to TRBJ1-1, with D uncertain. The CDR3 covers 14 residues. Germline V gene sequence: CDR1 SGHAT, CDR2 FQNNGV. The V end was cut by 5 bases, the J end by 7 bases, with 17 bases between. The CDR3 DNA is TGTGCCAGCAGCGTCACCCCTGGGGAGGTTGAAGCTTTCTTT. It specifies CASSVTPGEVEAFF.

This sequence joins TRBV12-5 and TRBJ2-1; D is ambiguous. CDR1 is LGHNT, CDR2 FRNRAP, per germline. The ends were cut back, 1 base at V and 10 bases at J, with 14 bases in the middle. The CDR3 contains 14 residues. CDR3 region: CASGLGSSLGEQFF. As DNA, the CDR3 is TGTGCTAGTGGTTTGGGGTCTAGTTTAGGCGAGCAGTTCTTC.

The chain links TRBV10-2 to TRBJ2-7; 8 bases match TRBD1. This CDR3 comprises 19 residues. CDR1 and CDR2 from the germline V gene are WSHSY and SAAADI. J was trimmed by 2 bases and V by 3 bases; bases with no gene match: 18. The CDR3 loop reads CASSEGGGTGSVTAYEQYF. As DNA, the CDR3 is TGCGCCAGCAGTGAAGGCGGCGGGACAGGAAGCGTTACAGCCTACGAGCAGTACTTC.

This chain connects TRBV6-2 or TRBV6-3 to TRBJ2-2; 9 nucleotides align to TRBD1. Germline V gene data show CDR1 as MNHEY and CDR2 as SVGEGT. The V gene end was trimmed by 5 bases and the J gene end by 6 bases; junction bases not matched to a gene: 7. This CDR3 spans 15 amino acids. This chain's CDR3 is CASSSAGQGAGELFF. The CDR3 region has the DNA TGTGCCAGCAGTAGTGCGGGACAGGGCGCCGGGGAGCTGTTTTTT.

Written as DNA, the CDR3 is TGTGCCAGCACCCCTCGACAGGGAGCCTACGAGCAGTACTTC. This sequence encodes CASTPRQGAYEQYF. The chain combines TRBV21-1 with TRBJ2-7; the D segment call TRBD1 is taken from the table without a DNA check. TRBV21-1 is a known pseudogene. This CDR3 is built from 14 residues.

J is TRBJ2-7 and V is TRBV12-3 or TRBV12-4, with a possible D match to TRBD1 (5 bases). This CDR3 is 13 amino acids long. Trimming removed 4 bases from V and 7 bases from J, with 14 bases in between. CDR3 protein: CASSWPGKEEQYF. The CDR3 DNA follows: TGTGCCAGCAGTTGGCCAGGGAAAGAGGAGCAGTACTTC.

CDR3 nucleotides: TGTGCCAGCAGCTTGGGACAGGACACTGAAGCTTTCTTT. It specifies CASSLGQDTEAFF. The genes are TRBV5-4 and TRBJ1-1; D possibly corresponds to TRBD1 (6 bases). The CDR3 extends over 13 amino acids. Per the germline V gene, CDR1 is SGHNT and CDR2 is YYREEE (reference sequence). The V end was cut by 0 bases, the J end by 3 bases, with 6 bases between.

The chain employs TRBV11-2 and TRBJ1-2; TRBD1 aligns across 9 bases. The CDR3 length is 15 residues. J gave up 7 bases and V 4 bases, and 10 bases lay outside the gene matches. In germline, CDR1 is SGHAT, CDR2 FQNNGV. Written as DNA, the CDR3 is TGTGCCAGCAGCTCCACAGGGGGCTTAAGAACTGGCTACACCTTC. Translation gives CASSSTGGLRTGYTF. The variable domain in full, with the rest retrieved from reference TRBV11-2 and TRBJ1-2, is EAGVAQSPRYKIIEKRQSVAFWCNPISGHATLYWYQQILGQGPKLLIQFQNNGVVDDSQLPKDRFSAERLKGVDSTLKIQPAKLEDSAVYLCASSSTGGLRTGYTFGSGTRLTVV.

The rearrangement links TRBV2 to TRBJ2-7; TRBD1 aligns across 7 bases. CDR3 size: 14 residues. V was clipped by 4 bases and J by 3 bases; unmatched bases: 6. Germline V gives CDR1 SNHLY, CDR2 FYNNEI. The DNA of the CDR3 is TGTGCCAGCAGTGTTGGGACAGCAAGCTACGAGCAGTACTTC. Its protein is CASSVGTASYEQYF.

This clone was found once. This sequence joins TRBV19 and TRBJ2-7; 8 bases map to TRBD2. The ends lost 5 bases at V and 3 bases at J; junction bases unmatched: 9. The CDR3 sequence is 15 residues long. CDR1 LNHDA and CDR2 SQIVND come from the germline V gene (reference sequence). The CDR3 nucleotides read TGTGCCAGTAGTCCGGGAGGGACTTTTAACTACGAGCAGTACTTC. Its translation is CASSPGGTFNYEQYF.

The V gene is TRBV27, the J gene TRBJ2-7, with TRBD2 matching 11 bases. The junction had 4 bases not matched to a gene; V was cut back by 6 bases and J by 3 bases. The CDR3 contains 14 residues. Per the germline V gene, CDR1 is MNHEY and CDR2 is SMNVEV (reference sequence). The CDR3 spells CASSDGTSGYEQYF. CDR3 sequence (DNA): TGTGCCAGCAGCGACGGGACTAGCGGCTACGAGCAGTACTTC.

This chain uses TRBV7-2 with TRBJ2-1; 9 bases are shared with TRBD2. Germline CDR1 SGHTA, CDR2 FQGNSA. The CDR3 is 16 residues long. J was trimmed by 5 bases and V by 1 base; bases with no gene match: 6. The DNA for the CDR3 is TGTGCCAGCAGCTTAGTGGCGGGAGGGATTCACAATGAGCAGTTCTTC. It translates to CASSLVAGGIHNEQFF.

The rearrangement links TRBV29-1 to TRBJ2-1, with 14 bases aligning to TRBD2. The germline V gene has CDR1 SQVTM and CDR2 ANQGSEA. The CDR3 consists of 19 residues. V lost 1 base, J lost 0 bases, and 8 bases stayed unmatched. The CDR3 loop is CSVEGGGLAGASSYNEQFF. The CDR3 nucleotides are TGCAGCGTTGAAGGTGGGGGACTAGCGGGAGCGAGCTCCTACAATGAGCAGTTCTTC.